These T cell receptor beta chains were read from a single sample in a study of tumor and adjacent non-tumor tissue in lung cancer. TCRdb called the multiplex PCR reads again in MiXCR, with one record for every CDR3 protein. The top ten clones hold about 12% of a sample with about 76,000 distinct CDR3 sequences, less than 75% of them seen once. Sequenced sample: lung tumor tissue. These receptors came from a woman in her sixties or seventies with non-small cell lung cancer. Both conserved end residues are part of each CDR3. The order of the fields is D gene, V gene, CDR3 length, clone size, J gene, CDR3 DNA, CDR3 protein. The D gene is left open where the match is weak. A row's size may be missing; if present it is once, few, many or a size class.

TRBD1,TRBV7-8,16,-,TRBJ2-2,TGTGCCAGCAGCCCCACAGGGGCCGCGAATACCAGGGACCTGTTTTTT,CASSPTGAANTRDLFF
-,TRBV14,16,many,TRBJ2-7,TGTGCCAGCAGCCAAAAACAGTTGGGGCCCCACTACGAGCAGTACTTC,CASSQKQLGPHYEQYF
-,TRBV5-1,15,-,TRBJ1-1,TGCGCCAGTAGCTTAACCGGGACAAAGAACACTGAAGCTTTCTTT,CASSLTGTKNTEAFF
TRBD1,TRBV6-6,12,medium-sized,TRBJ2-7,TGTGCCAGCAACCCCGGACAGGGGGCTAGGCACTTC,CASNPGQGARHF
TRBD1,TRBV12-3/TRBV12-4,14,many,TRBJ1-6,TGTGCCAGCAGTTTAGAGGGGGCAGGTTCACCCCTCCACTTT,CASSLEGAGSPLHF
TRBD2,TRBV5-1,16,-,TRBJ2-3,TGCGCCAGCAGCCCGTACGGGGGGGCAAGCACATATACGCAGTACTTT,CASSPYGGASTYTQYF
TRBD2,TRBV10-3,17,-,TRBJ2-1,TGTGCCATCAGTAACTTGGGACTAGCGGACTCCTACAATGGGCAGTTCTTC,CAISNLGLADSYNGQFF
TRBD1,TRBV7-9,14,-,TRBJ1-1,TGTGCCAGCAGCTTATCCTCACAGGGGGCGGTAACTTTCTTT,CASSLSSQGAVTFF
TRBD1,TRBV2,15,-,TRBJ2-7,TGTGCCAGCAGGCACCTCGGACAGGGGGCGCGTGTGCAGAACTTC,CASRHLGQGARVQNF
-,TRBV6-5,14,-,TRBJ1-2,TGTGCCAGCAGACCTGGGGGGCAAAATCTTGGCTACATCTTC,CASRPGGQNLGYIF
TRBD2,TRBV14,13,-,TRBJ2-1,TGTGCCAGCAGCCAGGATCTGAGCGGGAATAAGTTCTTC,CASSQDLSGNKFF
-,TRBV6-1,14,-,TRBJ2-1,TGTGCCAACAGTGAATTCCGTGCCTACAATGAGCAGTTCTTC,CANSEFRAYNEQFF